Each of the 30 T cell receptor beta chains below was sequenced from the same sample in a study of regulatory T cells in long-lasting Graves disease. Time point here: newly diagnosed GD, antithyroid drugs for less than 3 months. Generation of the TCR library employed RNA extracted from PBMCs. In building TCR beta libraries, iRepertoire HTBI primers were used together with Arm-PCR of CDR3 regions. TCRdb re-derived calls from the multiplex PCR reads in MiXCR, one entry per CDR3 protein. The sample records 410,000 or so distinct CDR3 sequences, about 16% being singletons. The same sample was also studied in work on T cells in Graves' hyperthyroidism and ophthalmopathy.

Sequences were derived from peripheral blood mononuclear cells (PBMCs), sampled at new diagnosis, from a patient treated with antithyroid drugs. These receptors all stem from a woman between 25 and 40 years old with Graves disease.

This clonotype came up a few times. The chain combines TRBV30 with TRBJ2-1; TRBD2 agrees at 8 bases. Germline V gene data show CDR1 as GTSNPN and CDR2 as SVGIG (reference sequence). The CDR3 contains 14 residues. The trim removed 5 bases at V and 7 bases at J, leaving 10 bases unmatched. The CDR3 loop reads CAWGRSAGDNEQFF. The CDR3 nucleotides read TGTGCCTGGGGAAGGTCAGCGGGAGATAATGAGCAGTTCTTC.

This clonotype has just one count. A far larger clone is just one base off, so this is likely a read error. The chain links TRBV13 to TRBJ2-1, with 13 bases that match TRBD2. The CDR3 length is 16 residues. Losses at the gene ends were 4 bases for V and 10 bases for J; bases not matched to a gene: 10. Germline V lookup: CDR1 PRHDT, CDR2 FYEKMQ (reference sequence). Here the CDR3 reads CASSSGTSGRAYEQFF. The CDR3 bases are TGTGCCAGCAGCTCAGGCACTAGCGGGAGGGCCTACGAGCAGTTCTTC.

This clonotype was counted many times. V is TRBV5-1 and J is TRBJ2-1, with D possibly TRBD2 on 6 matching bases. Germline CDR1 reads SGHRS; CDR2 reads YFSETQ. V was pared by 3 bases and J by 0 bases, with 22 bases between. CDR3 size: 19 residues. Written as DNA, the CDR3 is TGCGCCAGCAGCTCCCTCGCCCGCTCTAGCGACCTCTCCTACAATGAGCAGTTCTTC. It yields the protein CASSSLARSSDLSYNEQFF.

This clonotype was seen ten or more times. This sequence joins TRBV27 and TRBJ2-3; possible D gene TRBD1, 5 bases. The V and J ends lost 0 bases and 4 bases respectively, with 11 bases between them. The CDR3 is 15 residues long. Germline loops: CDR1 MNHEY, CDR2 SMNVEV (reference sequence). CDR3 amino acids: CASSLSMGLADTQYF. The DNA of the CDR3 is TGTGCCAGCAGTTTATCGATGGGGCTGGCAGATACGCAGTATTTT.

V gene TRBV29-1 combines with J gene TRBJ1-1, with TRBD1 identical over 8 bases. CDR1 is SQVTM, CDR2 ANQGSEA, per germline. Trimming took 2 bases from V and 10 from J; bases not matched to a gene: 6. The CDR3 runs 12 residues. CDR3 in amino acids: CSVEQQGVVAFF. The DNA of the CDR3 is TGCAGCGTTGAACAACAGGGGGTGGTAGCTTTCTTT.

This clonotype was detected ten times or more. CDR3 sequence: CASSPMNTEAFF. As DNA, the CDR3 is TGTGCCAGCAGTCCAATGAACACTGAAGCTTTCTTT. V and J are TRBV11-2 and TRBJ1-1, with D unclear. Between the trimmed V and J ends, which lost 6 bases and 0 bases, there was a span of 5 bases. Germline V CDR1 and CDR2: SGHAT, FQNNGV. The CDR3 contains 12 residues.

The chain is built from TRBV6-5 and TRBJ1-6, with 7 bases lining up with TRBD1. The CDR3 is 15 residues long. CDR1 is MNHEY, CDR2 SVGAGI, per germline. V was pared by 0 bases and J by 5 bases, with 1 base of the junction left unmatched. In DNA, the CDR3 is TGTGCCAGCAGTTACTCGGGACAGAATAATTCACCCCTCCACTTT. Protein sequence: CASSYSGQNNSPLHF.

This clonotype occurred a few times. The gene calls are TRBV20-1 and TRBJ2-6, with D uncertain. Germline CDR1 and CDR2: DFQATT and SNEGSKA (reference sequence). Trimming pared 4 bases from V and 4 bases from J, leaving 17 bases between. The CDR3 has 16 residues. The CDR3: CSATHPPAPGANVLTF. CDR3 coding DNA: TGCAGTGCTACCCACCCCCCGGCGCCGGGGGCCAACGTCCTGACTTTC.

The V gene is TRBV6-1, the J gene TRBJ2-2, with D maybe TRBD2 (5 bases). This CDR3 has 16 amino acids. The V gene's germline CDR1 is MNHNS and CDR2 SASEGT. The V and J ends lost 0 bases and 4 bases respectively, with 12 bases between them. The CDR3 DNA reads as TGTGCCAGCAGTGAAGCGCGCGTCGCGGGCACCGGGGAGCTGTTTTTT. It encodes CASSEARVAGTGELFF.

The chain joins TRBV20-1 to TRBJ1-5; D is undetermined. Germline CDR1 and CDR2: DFQATT and SNEGSKA (reference sequence). The CDR3 has 14 residues. V shed 3 bases and J shed 0 bases, with 9 bases lying between them. The CDR3 spells CSASTGDSNQPQHF. The CDR3 DNA reads TGCAGTGCTAGCACGGGTGATAGCAATCAGCCCCAGCATTTT.

There are many counts of this clonotype. V gene TRBV12-3 or TRBV12-4 combines with J gene TRBJ2-5, with 12 nucleotides matching TRBD2. V lost 6 bases to trimming and J lost 5 bases; unmatched junction nucleotides: 13. The CDR3 contains 17 residues. The CDR3 DNA reads as TGTGCCAGCAGCGGAGAGCTAGCGGGAGGGCCATCCGAGACCCAGTACTTC. Its protein product is CASSGELAGGPSETQYF.

The chain joins TRBV28 to TRBJ2-2; 12 bases are shared with TRBD1. This CDR3 region has 17 residues. The germline CDR1 and CDR2 sequences are MDHEN and SYDVKM. J gave up 5 bases and V 5 bases, and 9 bases lay outside the gene matches. The CDR3 is CASSRNPGQGATGELFF. Written as DNA, the CDR3 is TGTGCCAGCAGTAGGAATCCGGGACAGGGGGCAACCGGGGAGCTGTTTTTT.

The chain uses TRBV25-1 and TRBJ2-3, with 7 positions matching TRBD2. Per germline, CDR1 MGHDK and CDR2 SYGVNS. Unmatched junction bases numbered 3, after V lost 3 bases and J lost 0 bases. The CDR3 is 15 residues long. The CDR3 sequence is CASSDTSVSTDTQYF. DNA for the CDR3: TGTGCCAGCAGTGACACTAGCGTAAGCACAGATACGCAGTATTTT.

This clonotype was seen at least ten times. V usage is TRBV6-1 and J usage is TRBJ2-3, with D perhaps TRBD2 (6 bases). The CDR3 has 14 amino acids. CDR1 and CDR2 from the germline V gene are MNHNS and SASEGT. V gave up 6 bases and J gave up 2 bases, with 12 bases separating them. The CDR3 loop reads CASRAGRNTDTQYF. Written as DNA, the CDR3 is TGTGCCAGCAGGGCGGGACGCAACACAGATACGCAGTATTTT.

The V and J genes are TRBV10-1 and TRBJ2-7; D not resolved. Germline values: CDR1 WNHNN, CDR2 SYGVQD (reference sequence). The CDR3 contains 13 residues. V lost 5 bases and J lost 6, with 14 bases in between. The CDR3 region is CASSTTQSSEQYF. CDR3 sequence (DNA): TGCGCCAGCAGTACTACGCAGTCTTCCGAGCAGTACTTC.

This clonotype was seen many times. The V gene is TRBV11-2, the J gene TRBJ2-4; 9 nucleotides align to TRBD2. Looked up from germline, CDR1 is SGHAT and CDR2 is FQNNGV. CDR3 size: 16 residues. V dropped 5 bases and J dropped 0; count of bases not matched to a gene: 5. In DNA form, the CDR3 reads TGTGCCAGCAGCGGAGGGACTAGCAGAGCCAAAAACATTCAGTACTTC. Translating it yields CASSGGTSRAKNIQYF.

The chain employs TRBV7-2 and TRBJ2-7; 10 bases align to TRBD2. The CDR3 covers 16 residues. Germline CDR1 SGHTA, CDR2 FQGNSA. V trimming: 3 bases; J trimming: 4 bases; junction bases outside the gene matches: 9. DNA for the CDR3: TGTGCCAGCAGCTTTCCAGCGGGAGGGCCCTCGTACGAGCAGTACTTC. Translated, it gives CASSFPAGGPSYEQYF.

CDR3 protein: CASPGPGTNYGYTF. The CDR3 region has the DNA TGTGCCAGCCCGGGTCCCGGCACTAACTATGGCTACACCTTC. This chain joins TRBV2 and TRBJ1-2; D unresolved. The germline V and J ends were trimmed by 8 bases and 0 bases, with 13 bases remaining between them. Looked up from germline, CDR1 is SNHLY and CDR2 is FYNNEI. The CDR3 is 14 amino acids.

This clonotype showed up just a few times. The genes are TRBV27 and TRBJ2-3, with 7 nucleotides matching TRBD2. This CDR3 has 16 amino acids. Germline CDR1 is MNHEY and CDR2 is SMNVEV (reference sequence). Trimming at V came to 6 bases and at J to 4 bases, leaving 13 bases not matched to a gene. The chain's CDR3 is CASSPIGGSYSDTQYF. The CDR3 DNA reads as TGTGCCAGCAGCCCCATTGGCGGGAGTTACTCAGATACGCAGTATTTT.

This clonotype was counted a single time. Its ends do not fully match the called genes, so a read error is possible. The chain employs TRBV5-5 and TRBJ2-2; D possibly corresponds to TRBD1 (6 bases). The V gene's germline CDR1 is SGHKS and CDR2 YYEKEE (reference sequence). The CDR3 covers 15 residues. This CDR3 is CASSQVGADTGEPFF. CDR3 in DNA: TGCGCCAGCAGCCAGGTGGGGGCGGACACCGGGGAGCCGTTTTTT.

This clonotype was detected ten times or more. This chain links TRBV2 with TRBJ2-7; TRBD2 is a possible D gene (6 bases). Germline V gives CDR1 SNHLY, CDR2 FYNNEI. Trimming removed 6 bases at V and 6 bases at J, with 18 bases between. CDR3 length equals 14 residues. The CDR3 loop reads CASSHPGGGIEQYF. Here the CDR3 DNA reads TGTGCCAGCAGCCACCCTGGAGGAGGGATCGAGCAGTACTTC.

In its sample, this clonotype was seen many times. V usage is TRBV4-1 and J usage is TRBJ2-1, with TRBD2 identical over 7 bases. The germline gives CDR1 MGHRA, CDR2 YSYEKL. J lost 8 bases, V lost 2 bases, and 12 bases had no gene match. This CDR3 comprises 16 residues. The CDR3 loop is CASSQLAEWKGDEQFF. The CDR3, as DNA: TGCGCCAGCAGCCAACTAGCGGAATGGAAAGGCGATGAGCAGTTCTTC.

A note on this clonotype: A much larger clone sits a single nucleotide away, making a read error possible. The genes are TRBV30 and TRBJ2-5, with 9 nucleotides matching TRBD2. Germline V gene data show CDR1 as GTSNPN and CDR2 as SVGIG (reference sequence). The V and J ends lost 8 bases and 5 bases, in that order; junction bases with no gene match: 21. This CDR3 region has 17 residues. The CDR3, as DNA: TGTGCCAGCTTCTCTCGGTTGGCGGGAGGGCCGGGGGAGACCCAGTACTTC. This translates into CASFSRLAGGPGETQYF.

This clonotype was observed at least ten times. The chain has TRBV20-1 and TRBJ2-1; TRBD2 aligns across 10 bases. This CDR3 is 15 amino acids long. J gave up 4 bases and V 6 bases, and 9 bases lay outside the gene matches. The V gene's germline CDR1 is DFQATT and CDR2 SNEGSKA (reference sequence). The CDR3 loop is CSATNGLAVYNEQFF. In DNA, the CDR3 is TGCAGTGCCACGAACGGACTAGCGGTGTACAATGAGCAGTTCTTC.

This clonotype was counted many times. V and J are TRBV12-3 or TRBV12-4 and TRBJ2-1; 8 positions agree with TRBD2. The CDR3 runs 18 residues. The junction had 18 bases not matched to a gene; V was cut back by 2 bases and J by 9 bases. The CDR3 coding sequence is TGTGCCAGCAGTTTAATTAGATCCCCCTTGGGACTAGTGGTTGAGCAGTTCTTC. This translates into CASSLIRSPLGLVVEQFF.

This clonotype was picked up a small number of times. The rearrangement joins TRBV6-4 to TRBJ1-4, with unresolved D. V was cut by 4 bases and J by 6 bases, with 9 bases left in between. CDR1 MRHNA and CDR2 SNTAGT come from the germline V gene. There are 13 residues in the CDR3. This CDR3 reads CASSVRLDEKLFF. The CDR3 DNA reads TGTGCCAGCAGTGTTAGGTTGGATGAAAAACTGTTTTTT.

In its sample, this clonotype was seen many times. The chain joins TRBV20-1 to TRBJ2-4; a weak D match, TRBD1 (6 bases). Per the germline V gene, CDR1 is DFQATT and CDR2 is SNEGSKA (reference sequence). This CDR3 comprises 15 residues. V was pared by 1 base and J by 5 bases, with 15 bases between. The CDR3 DNA is TGCAGTGCTAGAGCCTCGATGGGGGCCCAAAACATTCAGTACTTC. Its protein is CSARASMGAQNIQYF.

This clonotype was observed at least ten times. The V call is TRBV10-2, the J call TRBJ2-5; 7 nucleotides match TRBD2. The CDR3 consists of 14 residues. Trimming removed 5 bases from V and 5 bases from J; junction bases left unmatched: 8. Germline lookup yields CDR1 WSHSY and CDR2 SAAADI. CDR3 sequence: CASSPPGGGETQYF. The CDR3 nucleotides are TGCGCCAGCAGTCCTCCGGGAGGCGGGGAGACCCAGTACTTC.

This clonotype appeared many times. The V gene is TRBV4-1, the J gene TRBJ2-2; TRBD1 is a possible D gene (6 bases). Germline V gene sequence: CDR1 MGHRA, CDR2 YSYEKL. The ends were cut back, 3 bases at V and 0 bases at J, with 14 bases in the middle. The length of the CDR3 is 17 residues. The CDR3 loop is CASSHWAGDANTGELFF. CDR3 DNA: TGCGCCAGCAGCCACTGGGCAGGGGACGCGAACACCGGGGAGCTGTTTTTT.

This sequence joins TRBV6-2 or TRBV6-3 and TRBJ2-7, with 9 positions matching TRBD1. Unmatched junction bases numbered 12, after V lost 6 bases and J lost 3 bases. CDR1 is MNHEY and CDR2 is SVGEGT in the germline V gene. The CDR3 is 16 amino acids. The CDR3 here is CASRALRQGVLYEQYF. CDR3 bases: TGTGCCAGCAGGGCCCTAAGACAGGGGGTTCTCTACGAGCAGTACTTC.